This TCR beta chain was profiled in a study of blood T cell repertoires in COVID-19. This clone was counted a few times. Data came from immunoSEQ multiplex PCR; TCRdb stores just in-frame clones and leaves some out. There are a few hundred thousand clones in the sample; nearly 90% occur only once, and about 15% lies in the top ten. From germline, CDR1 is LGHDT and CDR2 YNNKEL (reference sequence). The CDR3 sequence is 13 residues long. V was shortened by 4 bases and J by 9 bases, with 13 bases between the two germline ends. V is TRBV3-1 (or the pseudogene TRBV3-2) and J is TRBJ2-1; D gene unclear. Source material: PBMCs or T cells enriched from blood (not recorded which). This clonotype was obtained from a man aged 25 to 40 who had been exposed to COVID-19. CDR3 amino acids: CASSPGYLPEQFF. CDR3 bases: TGTGCCAGCAGCCCCGGGTACCTTCCTGAGCAGTTCTTC.